One sample yielded the 5 T cell receptor beta chains listed below, sequenced in a study of control samples from healthy donors and cancer patients. Repertoires were generated with immunoSEQ multiplex PCR, while TCRdb's copy carries only in-frame clones and drops some. The profile shows about 230,000 clones, around 79% of them singletons. The sequencing input was PBMCs. The receptors stem from a woman in her sixties or seventies with lung cancer.

J is TRBJ2-5 and V is TRBV5-1; D is tentatively TRBD1 or TRBD2 (5 bases each). The CDR3 totals 14 residues. In germline, CDR1 is SGHRS, CDR2 YFSETQ. Trimming removed 4 bases from V and 4 bases from J, with 14 bases in between. The CDR3 DNA sequence: TGCGCCAGCAGCGGGGGAGCCCCACGAGAGACCCAGTACTTC. This translates into CASSGGAPRETQYF.

The V call is TRBV5-6, the J call TRBJ1-1; D uncertain. Deletions cut 1 base from V and 0 bases from J, with 7 bases between. CDR1 SGHDT and CDR2 YYEEEE come from the germline V gene. This CDR3 comprises 14 residues. The CDR3 sequence is CASSLLGMNTEAFF. Written as DNA, the CDR3 is TGTGCCAGCAGCTTGCTAGGAATGAACACTGAAGCTTTCTTT. The full variable domain, rest sourced from reference TRBV5-6 and TRBJ1-1, is DAGVTQSPTHLIKTRGQQVTLRCSPKSGHDTVSWYQQALGQGPQFIFQYYEEEERQRGNFPDRFSGHQFPNYSSELNVNALLLGDSALYLCASSLLGMNTEAFFGQGTRLTVV.

This clone has only a few counts. This sample also contains other DNA sequences that code for the same CDR3. The chain combines TRBV4-1 with TRBJ1-5; the D is unclear. Germline CDR1 is MGHRA and CDR2 is YSYEKL. The V end was cut by 0 bases, the J end by 4 bases, with 10 bases between. This CDR3 spans 15 amino acids. The CDR3 DNA sequence: TGCGCCAGCAGCCAAGATGGGCAGTTAAATCAGCCCCAGCATTTT. Translating gives CASSQDGQLNQPQHF.

The V and J genes are TRBV2 and TRBJ1-2, with D hard to call. The CDR3 has 14 residues. V was clipped by 3 bases and J by 4 bases, with 12 bases between them. Germline values: CDR1 SNHLY, CDR2 FYNNEI. CDR3 coding DNA: TGTGCCAGCAGTGAGGGCTCGGTAGGCTATGGCTACACCTTC. Amino acid sequence: CASSEGSVGYGYTF.

The chain has TRBV11-2 and TRBJ1-1, with D hard to call. This CDR3 region has 14 residues. Germline V CDR1 and CDR2: SGHAT, FQNNGV. Deletions cut 5 bases from V and 5 bases from J, with 15 bases between. The CDR3 sequence: CASSAETWETEAFF. DNA of the CDR3: TGTGCCAGCAGCGCCGAAACTTGGGAGACTGAAGCTTTCTTT.